These 25 T cell receptor beta chains share one sample of origin, sequenced in a study of cytomegalovirus exposure and HLA in healthy donors. Primers for the PCR totalled 60 Vbeta and 13 Jbeta. Sequencing used immunoSEQ multiplex PCR; TCRdb keeps in-frame clones, though not all of them. The repertoire holds about 89,000 clones, with about 74% as singletons. Sequencing input: PBMCs. These receptors all stem from a male donor in good health and CMV-seronegative.

This clone was counted between two and nine times. This chain uses TRBV7-2 with TRBJ2-7, with 8 bases lining up with TRBD2. Germline loops: CDR1 SGHTA, CDR2 FQGNSA. CDR3 length: 14 residues. Trimming removed 5 bases from V and 5 bases from J; junction bases left unmatched: 8. CDR3 protein: CASSTSGRGDEQYF. The CDR3 coding sequence is TGTGCCAGCAGCACTAGCGGCCGGGGCGACGAGCAGTACTTC.

This clone came up a few times. This sequence joins TRBV29-1 and TRBJ2-3; D is perhaps TRBD2 (6 bases). CDR3 length: 15 residues. The V end lost 2 bases, the J end lost 0 bases, and 12 bases lay between the germline ends. From germline, CDR1 is SQVTM and CDR2 ANQGSEA. The CDR3: CSVEPGEVSTDTQYF. The DNA of the CDR3 is TGCAGCGTTGAACCTGGGGAGGTTAGCACAGATACGCAGTATTTT.

This clone was detected a few times. The rearrangement links TRBV27 to TRBJ2-7; 9 bases fit TRBD1. This CDR3 is 13 amino acids long. Germline CDR1 reads MNHEY; CDR2 reads SMNVEV (reference sequence). The junction had 3 bases not matched to a gene; V was cut back by 2 bases and J by 7 bases. CDR3 protein: CASSLNRGREQYF. The DNA for the CDR3 is TGTGCCAGCAGTTTAAACAGGGGGCGGGAGCAGTACTTC.

The chain has TRBV7-2 and TRBJ2-1, with D maybe TRBD2 (6 bases). The CDR3 loop spans 13 amino acids. Trimming removed 1 base from V and 7 bases from J, with 8 bases in between. CDR1 and CDR2 from the germline V gene are SGHTA and FQGNSA. CDR3 sequence: CASSLVGGNEQFF. The CDR3, as DNA: TGTGCCAGCAGCTTAGTTGGAGGGAATGAGCAGTTCTTC.

This CDR3 reads CASSSGLTQYEQYF. The CDR3 bases are TGTGCCAGCAGCTCCGGACTAACCCAATACGAGCAGTACTTC. V is TRBV6-5 and J is TRBJ2-7, with D perhaps TRBD2 (6 bases). The CDR3 spans 14 residues. Trimming cost V 6 bases and J 4 bases, with 16 bases left between them. The germline V gene encodes CDR1 MNHEY and CDR2 SVGAGI.

This clone was picked up a small number of times. This chain uses TRBV5-1 with TRBJ2-7; TRBD1 agrees at 9 bases. V lost 4 bases, J lost 6 bases, and 8 bases stayed unmatched. In germline, CDR1 is SGHRS, CDR2 YFSETQ. The CDR3 loop spans 14 amino acids. The CDR3: CASSTGTGIGEQYF. In DNA form, the CDR3 reads TGCGCCAGCAGCACCGGGACAGGGATTGGCGAGCAGTACTTC.

This sequence joins TRBV27 and TRBJ1-3; 7 nucleotides agree with TRBD1. Germline-derived CDR1 and CDR2 are MNHEY and SMNVEV (reference sequence). V shed 2 bases and J 2 bases; nucleotides not matched to a gene: 12. The CDR3 runs to 18 residues. CDR3 sequence reads: CASSLRQGKEATGNTIYF. DNA of the CDR3: TGTGCCAGCAGTTTACGACAGGGAAAGGAAGCTACTGGAAACACCATATATTTT.

The chain couples TRBV28 to TRBJ2-5, with 7 bases fitting TRBD1. Looked up from germline, CDR1 is MDHEN and CDR2 is SYDVKM. There are 15 residues in the CDR3. J lost 2 bases, V lost 6 bases, and 9 bases had no gene match. CDR3 bases: TGTGCCAGCAGGGTTATCCTGACAGGGCAAGAGACCCAGTACTTC. It encodes CASRVILTGQETQYF.

V usage is TRBV27 and J usage is TRBJ2-7, with a weak D call TRBD2 (6 bases). The V end lost 5 bases, the J end lost 1 base, and 12 bases lay between the germline ends. Germline V CDR1 and CDR2: MNHEY, SMNVEV (reference sequence). CDR3 size: 14 residues. CDR3 region: CASSLRERSYEQYF. CDR3 DNA: TGTGCCAGCAGTCTCCGGGAGAGGTCCTACGAGCAGTACTTC.

This chain links TRBV28 with TRBJ2-1; 8 bases are shared with TRBD1. Germline CDR1 and CDR2: MDHEN and SYDVKM. Trimming removed 8 bases from V and 15 bases from J; junction bases left unmatched: 9. This CDR3 comprises 11 residues. The DNA of the CDR3 is TGTGCCAGCGGATTGACAGGGGCTCGGTTCTTC. It codes for CASGLTGARFF.

The CDR3: CASSILLGGELFF. DNA of the CDR3: TGTGCCAGCAGCATACTTCTCGGCGGGGAGCTGTTTTTT. The rearrangement joins TRBV27 to TRBJ2-2; D unclear. Trimming removed 6 bases from V and 7 bases from J, with 12 bases in between. CDR1 and CDR2 from the germline V gene are MNHEY and SMNVEV (reference sequence). This CDR3 spans 13 amino acids.

The rearrangement links TRBV5-1 to TRBJ1-3, with D unresolved. The CDR3 is made up of 14 amino acids. Germline V lookup: CDR1 SGHRS, CDR2 YFSETQ. Trimming cost V 2 bases and J 3 bases, with 9 bases left between them. The chain's CDR3 is CASSFGPDGNTIYF. CDR3 DNA: TGCGCCAGCAGCTTTGGGCCGGATGGAAACACCATATATTTT.

In this sample, this clone turned up a few times. The rearrangement links TRBV5-1 to TRBJ2-7; perhaps TRBD1 as D (5 bases). V dropped 0 bases and J dropped 0 bases, with 13 bases sitting between them. Per germline, CDR1 SGHRS and CDR2 YFSETQ. The CDR3 runs to 16 residues. DNA of the CDR3: TGCGCCAGCAGCTTGGGGGGCAGGACAAGCTCCTACGAGCAGTACTTC. This codes for CASSLGGRTSSYEQYF.

V is TRBV7-3 and J is TRBJ1-1; D unclear. This CDR3 spans 15 amino acids. V lost 3 bases to trimming and J lost 0 bases, with 11 bases between them. Germline V lookup: CDR1 SGHTA, CDR2 FQGTGA. The CDR3 region is CASSLNGIMNTEAFF. As DNA, the CDR3 is TGTGCCAGCAGCTTGAACGGGATAATGAACACTGAAGCTTTCTTT.

This chain uses TRBV9 with TRBJ1-1; maybe TRBD1 (5 bases). Trimming took off 0 bases at V and 3 bases at J, with 12 bases between the two ends. Germline assignment: CDR1 SGDLS and CDR2 YYNGEE. The CDR3 spans 15 residues. CDR3 amino acids: CASSVVGGIDTEAFF. The DNA for the CDR3 is TGTGCCAGCAGCGTAGTGGGGGGAATTGACACTGAAGCTTTCTTT.

This clone was seen once. The V gene is TRBV29-1, the J gene TRBJ2-7; 10 positions match TRBD2. The CDR3 consists of 15 residues. The germline CDR1 and CDR2 sequences are SQVTM and ANQGSEA. With V trimmed by 0 bases and J by 2 bases, 4 bases remained unmatched. The CDR3 protein is CSVEDGTSDAYEQYF. CDR3 sequence (DNA): TGCAGCGTTGAAGATGGGACTAGCGACGCCTACGAGCAGTACTTC.

This clone was recorded only once. The V and J genes are TRBV7-2 and TRBJ2-1, with D perhaps TRBD2 (6 bases). The CDR3 contains 13 residues. Looked up from germline, CDR1 is SGHTA and CDR2 is FQGNSA. Trimming left V 10 bases short and J 6 bases short, with 16 bases between. The DNA of the CDR3 is TGTGCCATCCCGGAGGGGCAATTCAATGAGCAGTTCTTC. As protein: CAIPEGQFNEQFF.

The chain employs TRBV28 and TRBJ1-5, with 8 bases fitting TRBD1. The CDR3 runs 15 residues. Germline V gives CDR1 MDHEN, CDR2 SYDVKM. J gave up 4 bases and V 6 bases, and 8 bases lay outside the gene matches. The CDR3 protein is CASRVADRENQPQHF. In nucleotides, the CDR3 is TGTGCCAGCAGAGTCGCGGACAGGGAGAATCAGCCCCAGCATTTT.

This clone was counted only a few times. This chain uses TRBV15 with TRBJ1-3; D remains ambiguous. The V end lost 0 bases, the J end lost 1 base, and 7 bases lay between the germline ends. Germline CDR1 reads LNHNV; CDR2 reads YYDKDF (reference sequence). The CDR3 runs 15 residues. The CDR3 loop reads CATSRDVESGNTIYF. The CDR3 DNA follows: TGTGCCACCAGCAGAGATGTGGAGTCTGGAAACACCATATATTTT.

The chain recombines TRBV2 with TRBJ1-2; D uncertain. Per germline, CDR1 SNHLY and CDR2 FYNNEI. Between the trimmed V and J ends, which lost 2 bases and 6 bases, there was a span of 16 bases. The CDR3 sequence is 15 residues long. The CDR3 loop reads CASSETVQNLHGYTF. The CDR3 DNA reads TGTGCCAGCAGTGAAACCGTACAGAACCTTCATGGCTACACCTTC. The complete variable domain, with remaining parts taken from reference TRBV2 and TRBJ1-2, reads EPEVTQTPSHQVTQMGQEVILRCVPISNHLYFYWYRQILGQKVEFLVSFYNNEISEKSEIFDDQFSVERPDGSNFTLKIRSTKLEDSAMYFCASSETVQNLHGYTFGSGTRLTVV.

This clone was counted a few times. The V gene is TRBV19, the J gene TRBJ2-5; no firm D call. Germline CDR1 reads LNHDA; CDR2 reads SQIVND (reference sequence). There are 13 residues in the CDR3. V dropped 6 bases and J dropped 3 bases, with 11 bases sitting between them. The CDR3 protein is CASSPRSKETQYF. In DNA form, the CDR3 reads TGTGCCAGTAGCCCGAGGAGTAAAGAGACCCAGTACTTC.

This clone was counted only a few times. This chain joins TRBV6-1 and TRBJ1-1; D gene uncertain. CDR3 size: 13 residues. The germline gives CDR1 MNHNS, CDR2 SASEGT. V gave up 4 bases and J gave up 1 base, with 7 bases separating them. Here the CDR3 reads CASSVSGNTEAFF. The CDR3 DNA reads TGTGCCAGCAGTGTATCAGGGAACACTGAAGCTTTCTTT.

This clone was picked up a small number of times. The rearrangement joins TRBV28 to TRBJ1-4; 7 bases align to TRBD1. Germline loops: CDR1 MDHEN, CDR2 SYDVKM. With 5 bases clipped from V and 7 bases from J, the junction kept 7 bases outside the gene matches. CDR3 length equals 14 residues. The CDR3 reads CASSTTGWGEKLFF. The CDR3 coding sequence is TGTGCCAGCAGTACGACAGGGTGGGGTGAAAAACTGTTTTTT.

The chain has TRBV29-1 and TRBJ1-1; no reliable D call. The CDR3 sequence is 13 residues long. Per the germline V gene, CDR1 is SQVTM and CDR2 is ANQGSEA. Trimming removed 4 bases at V and 2 bases at J, with 11 bases between. CDR3 sequence reads: CSVVSGGNTEAFF. The CDR3 coding sequence is TGCAGCGTTGTATCTGGCGGAAACACTGAAGCTTTCTTT.

The rearrangement links TRBV2 to TRBJ1-1; weak D call: TRBD1 (5 bases). This CDR3 spans 14 amino acids. Germline lookup yields CDR1 SNHLY and CDR2 FYNNEI. V was clipped by 6 bases and J by 4 bases, with 15 bases between them. CDR3 amino acids: CASSTGLSSTEAFF. CDR3 nucleotide sequence: TGTGCCAGCAGCACAGGTCTCTCGTCCACTGAAGCTTTCTTT.